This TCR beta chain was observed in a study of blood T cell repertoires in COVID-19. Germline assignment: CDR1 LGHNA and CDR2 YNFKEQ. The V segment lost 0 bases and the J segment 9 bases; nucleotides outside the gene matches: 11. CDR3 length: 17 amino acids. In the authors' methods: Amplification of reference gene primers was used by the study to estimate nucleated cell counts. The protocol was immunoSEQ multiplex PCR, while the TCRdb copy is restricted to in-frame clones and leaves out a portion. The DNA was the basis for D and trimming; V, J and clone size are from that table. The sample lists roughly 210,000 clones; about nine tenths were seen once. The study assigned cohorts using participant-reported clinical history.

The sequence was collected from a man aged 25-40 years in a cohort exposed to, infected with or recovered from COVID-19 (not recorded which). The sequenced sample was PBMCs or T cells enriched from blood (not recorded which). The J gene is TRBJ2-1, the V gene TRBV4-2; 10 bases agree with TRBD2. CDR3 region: CASSQETSGIVGSEQFF. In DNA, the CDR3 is TGTGCCAGCAGCCAAGAAACTAGCGGGATAGTGGGTAGTGAGCAGTTCTTC.